Listed below are T cell receptor beta chains from one sample, sequenced in a study of shared clonotypes between healthy human individuals. Generated by immunoSEQ multiplex PCR, the TCRdb table keeps only in-frame clones and is missing some. The data hold 2 million to 3 million clones, with 80% to 95% observed a single time. Sequenced input: naive CD4+ T cells from PBMCs. Receptors were obtained from a man aged 18 to 30 in good health. Some clones in this sample may be carry-over from other donors' samples. The CDR3 runs from the conserved cysteine through the conserved F or W. A D gene is named only where the DNA matches it firmly.

>TRBD2|18|TRBV14|TRBJ2-1
CASSQDLSGRAFGNEQFF
>TRBD1|16|TRBV4-2|TRBJ1-1
CASSRGGTAGNTEAFF
>NA|10|TRBV28|TRBJ1-1
CATKTREAFF
>TRBD1|14|TRBV6-5|NA
CASSYRDRAYEQYF
>TRBD1|19|TRBV11-2|TRBJ1-2
CASSSRGLAGWAAGYGYTF
>NA|16|TRBV28|TRBJ2-1
CASSYRTGAGGNEQFF
>NA|17|TRBV7-2|TRBJ1-2
CASSLVYAGRANYGYTF
>NA|14|TRBV2|TRBJ1-1
CASRGEPAYTEAFF
>NA|14|TRBV7-2|TRBJ2-1
CASSHQSLYNERFF
>NA|14|TRBV30|TRBJ2-3
CAWSVGGSADTQYF
>NA|14|TRBV28|TRBJ1-3
CASSSTYSGNTIYF
>NA|14|TRBV25-1|TRBJ2-7
CASSPHTGSYEQYF
>NA|14|TRBV7-9|TRBJ2-3
CASSLGQASDTQYF
>TRBD1|16|TRBV6-6|TRBJ1-5
CASSLRDRAGYQPQHF
>NA|16|TRBV2|TRBJ2-1
CASSERGSVLLNEQFF